This T cell receptor (beta chain) was recorded in a study of molecular identifiers for immune sequencing clone quantification. Each CDR3 protein gets one entry after TCRdb re-called the PCR reads with MiXCR. The sample carries 400,000 to 600,000 distinct CDR3 sequences, less than 30% recorded once. This clonotype was recorded at least ten times. CDR3 length: 17 residues. Per germline, CDR1 SGHRS and CDR2 YFSETQ. The V gene end was trimmed by 2 bases and the J gene end by 4 bases; junction bases not matched to a gene: 10. The specimen was naive CD8+ T cells from blood, with Jurkat cell RNA spiked in. Subset of the sample: FACS-sorted CD8+CD4-CCR7+CD45RA+ naive T cells. This sequence joins TRBV5-1 and TRBJ2-1, with 9 nucleotides matching TRBD1. This clonotype was sampled from a human donor in good health. Some libraries in this study had Jurkat cell RNA spiked in. CDR3 residues: CASSLTGGWSPYNEQFF. As DNA, the CDR3 is TGCGCCAGCAGCTTAACAGGGGGCTGGTCCCCTTACAATGAGCAGTTCTTC. The complete variable domain, with remaining parts taken from reference TRBV5-1 and TRBJ2-1, reads KAGVTQTPRYLIKTRGQQVTLSCSPISGHRSVSWYQQTPGQGLQFLFEYFSETQRNKGNFPGRFSGRQFSNSRSEMNVSTLELGDSALYLCASSLTGGWSPYNEQFFGPGTRLTVL.